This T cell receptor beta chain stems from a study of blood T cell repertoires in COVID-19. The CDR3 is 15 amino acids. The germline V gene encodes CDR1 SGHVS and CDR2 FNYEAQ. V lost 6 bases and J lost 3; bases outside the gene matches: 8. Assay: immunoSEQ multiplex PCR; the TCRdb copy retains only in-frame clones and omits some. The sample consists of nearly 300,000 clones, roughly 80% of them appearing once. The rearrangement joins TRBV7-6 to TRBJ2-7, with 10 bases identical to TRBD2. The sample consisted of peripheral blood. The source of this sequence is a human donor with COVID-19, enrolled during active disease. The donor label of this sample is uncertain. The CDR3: CASSEIAGGIYEQYF. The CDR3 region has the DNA TGTGCCAGCAGTGAAATAGCGGGAGGTATCTACGAGCAGTACTTC.